This entry lists 29 T cell receptor beta chains sequenced from one sample in a study of blood T cell repertoires in COVID-19. Some clones are missing from TCRdb's copy, which holds only in-frame ones; the method was immunoSEQ multiplex PCR. This table has about 58,000 clones, approximately 91% appearing once. Sequencing input: peripheral blood. The receptor source for this set is a woman aged 70-85 years with active COVID-19.

This chain links TRBV12-3 or TRBV12-4 with TRBJ2-7; perhaps TRBD1 as D (5 bases). Trimming removed 1 base from V and 3 bases from J, with 7 bases in between. This CDR3 comprises 13 residues. The CDR3 sequence: CASSLEDNYEQYF. CDR3 nucleotides: TGTGCCAGCAGTTTAGAGGACAACTACGAGCAGTACTTC.

The rearrangement joins TRBV4-2 to TRBJ2-7; 7 bases align to TRBD2. J lost 1 base, V lost 0 bases, and 9 bases had no gene match. The CDR3 has 17 amino acids. Germline assignment: CDR1 LGHNA and CDR2 YNFKEQ. Here the CDR3 DNA reads TGTGCCAGCAGCCAAGATCTTGGGGGGGAGGGGTCCTACGAGCAGTACTTC. Amino acid sequence: CASSQDLGGEGSYEQYF.

The rearrangement links TRBV5-1 to TRBJ1-1; TRBD1 matches 9 bases. Germline V gene data show CDR1 as SGHRS and CDR2 as YFSETQ. The junction had 6 bases not matched to a gene; V was cut back by 4 bases and J by 2 bases. This CDR3 is 15 amino acids long. CDR3 loop: CASSDRTGVNTEAFF. The CDR3 nucleotides are TGCGCCAGCAGCGACAGGACAGGGGTTAACACTGAAGCTTTCTTT.

The rearrangement uses TRBV18 and TRBJ1-1; D might be TRBD1 (6 bases). The V gene lost 3 bases and the J gene lost 5 bases, with 13 bases spanning the gap. The germline CDR1 and CDR2 sequences are KGHSH and LQKENI. The CDR3 is 14 residues long. CDR3 sequence: CASSPPDRGTEAFF. The CDR3 region has the DNA TGTGCCAGCTCACCTCCGGACAGAGGGACTGAAGCTTTCTTT. Together with reference TRBV18 and TRBJ1-1, the CDR3 gives the full variable domain: NAGVMQNPRHLVRRRGQEARLRCSPMKGHSHVYWYRQLPEEGLKFMVYLQKENIIDESGMPKERFSAEFPKEGPSILRIQQVVRGDSAAYFCASSPPDRGTEAFFGQGTRLTVV.

This chain links TRBV5-6 with TRBJ1-1, with no clear D. From germline, CDR1 is SGHDT and CDR2 YYEEEE. V lost 0 bases to trimming and J lost 3 bases, with 9 bases between them. This CDR3 region has 14 residues. In DNA form, the CDR3 reads TGTGCCAGCAGCTTGGCCGGGTTCGACACTGAAGCTTTCTTT. This translates into CASSLAGFDTEAFF.

V gene TRBV10-2 combines with J gene TRBJ2-3, with D perhaps matching TRBD2 (6 bases). This CDR3 contains 13 residues. The germline CDR1 and CDR2 sequences are WSHSY and SAAADI. The ends were cut back, 5 bases at V and 5 bases at J, with 11 bases in the middle. Here the CDR3 reads CASSTGAQDTQYF. Written as DNA, the CDR3 is TGCGCCAGCAGTACGGGAGCTCAAGATACGCAGTATTTT.

The V call is TRBV3-1 (or the pseudogene TRBV3-2), the J call TRBJ1-4; the D gene is possibly TRBD1 (5 bases). V was clipped by 2 bases and J by 8 bases, with 15 bases between them. This CDR3 has 15 amino acids. The germline V gene has CDR1 LGHDT and CDR2 YNNKEL (reference sequence). The CDR3 loop reads CASSQRGGVDEKLFF. CDR3 nucleotides: TGTGCCAGCAGCCAACGCGGGGGAGTAGACGAAAAACTGTTTTTT.

V usage is TRBV6-5 and J usage is TRBJ2-4; D is perhaps TRBD2 (6 bases). The CDR3 length is 12 residues. Trimming removed 6 bases from V and 7 bases from J, with 10 bases in between. Looked up from germline, CDR1 is MNHEY and CDR2 is SVGAGI. This CDR3 reads CASRSTSNIQYF. The CDR3 DNA sequence: TGTGCCAGCAGATCGACTAGTAACATTCAGTACTTC.

The rearrangement links TRBV28 to TRBJ1-5, with 9 bases matching TRBD1. This CDR3 has 15 amino acids. V shed 5 bases and J 7 bases; nucleotides not matched to a gene: 9. Germline V gene sequence: CDR1 MDHEN, CDR2 SYDVKM. The CDR3 here is CASSLGQGFRQPQHF. The CDR3 nucleotides are TGTGCCAGCAGTCTCGGACAGGGGTTTCGGCAGCCCCAGCATTTT.

This clone was seen more than once but under ten times. This chain connects TRBV19 to TRBJ2-1; TRBD2 agrees at 9 bases. Germline CDR1 reads LNHDA; CDR2 reads SQIVND (reference sequence). The CDR3 has 15 amino acids. Unmatched junction bases numbered 7, after V lost 6 bases and J lost 4 bases. CDR3 coding DNA: TGTGCCAGTAGCCCCACTAGCGGGTTTTACAATGAGCAGTTCTTC. Translated: CASSPTSGFYNEQFF.

This clone was counted only a few times. J is TRBJ2-7 and V is TRBV6-6, with a weak D call TRBD1 (6 bases). Trimming pared 3 bases from V and 3 bases from J, leaving 9 bases between. CDR1 MNHNY and CDR2 SVGAGI come from the germline V gene (reference sequence). The CDR3 is 13 amino acids. DNA for the CDR3: TGTGCCAGCAGTTATCAGGGGAACTACGAGCAGTACTTC. Its translation: CASSYQGNYEQYF.

The V and J genes are TRBV2 and TRBJ1-5; the match to TRBD1 covers 8 bases. Germline CDR1 and CDR2: SNHLY and FYNNEI. J was trimmed by 5 bases and V by 6 bases; bases with no gene match: 9. CDR3 length: 15 amino acids. CDR3 in amino acids: CASSFPGQAHQPQHF. The CDR3 bases are TGTGCCAGCAGCTTCCCGGGACAGGCACATCAGCCCCAGCATTTT.

The gene calls are TRBV12-3 or TRBV12-4 and TRBJ2-5, with D maybe TRBD2 (5 bases). Trimming removed 5 bases at V and 5 bases at J, with 12 bases between. The CDR3 has 13 residues. The CDR3 sequence: CASSEGWRETQYF. The CDR3 DNA sequence: TGTGCCAGCAGTGAGGGCTGGCGGGAGACCCAGTACTTC.

The rearrangement joins TRBV7-2 to TRBJ2-7, with D possibly matching TRBD2 (6 bases). V lost 1 base to trimming and J lost 2 bases, with 12 bases between them. Germline CDR1 reads SGHTA; CDR2 reads FQGNSA. The CDR3 length is 15 residues. DNA for the CDR3: TGTGCCAGCAGCTTAGGGGCTAGCGATACCTACGAGCAGTACTTC. Encoded protein: CASSLGASDTYEQYF.

The chain joins TRBV18 to TRBJ2-7; 10 bases are a match to TRBD2. Unmatched junction bases numbered 7, after V lost 3 bases and J lost 2 bases. The CDR3 totals 16 residues. CDR1 and CDR2 from the germline V gene are KGHSH and LQKENI. CDR3 sequence: CASSPAVAGGTYEQYF. The CDR3 DNA sequence: TGTGCCAGCTCACCCGCTGTAGCGGGAGGTACCTACGAGCAGTACTTC.

This chain uses TRBV4-2 with TRBJ2-3; TRBD1 aligns across 11 bases. Trimming took 1 base from V and 4 from J; bases not matched to a gene: 7. The V gene's germline CDR1 is LGHNA and CDR2 YNFKEQ. This CDR3 spans 17 amino acids. For the CDR3, the DNA is TGTGCCAGCAGCCAAGCCGGGGGACAGGGGGACGCAGATACGCAGTATTTT. This sequence encodes CASSQAGGQGDADTQYF.

This chain connects TRBV11-2 to TRBJ2-1, with 7 bases that match TRBD2. With V trimmed by 4 bases and J by 6 bases, 15 bases remained unmatched. Germline assignment: CDR1 SGHAT and CDR2 FQNNGV. The CDR3 sequence is 17 residues long. The CDR3 sequence is CASSSYPGSGHINEQFF. The CDR3, as DNA: TGTGCCAGCAGCTCCTACCCGGGTAGCGGGCATATCAATGAGCAGTTCTTC.

The sample holds a few counts of this clone. CDR3 nucleotides: TGTGCCAGCAGCCAAGATGGGACAAGTAGATCCTACGAGCAGTACTTC. The encoded protein is CASSQDGTSRSYEQYF. The genes are TRBV4-2 and TRBJ2-7, with D possibly matching TRBD1 (6 bases). This CDR3 contains 16 residues. From germline, CDR1 is LGHNA and CDR2 YNFKEQ. V lost 0 bases and J 1 base, leaving 13 bases between the germline ends.

V is TRBV3-1 (or the pseudogene TRBV3-2) and J is TRBJ2-5; 11 positions match TRBD2. Germline CDR1 and CDR2: LGHDT and YNNKEL (reference sequence). Trimming removed 2 bases from V and 5 bases from J; junction bases left unmatched: 13. This CDR3 is built from 18 residues. In nucleotides, the CDR3 is TGTGCCAGCAGCCAACGATTGGCACTAGCGGGAGACTACGAGACCCAGTACTTC. Its translation is CASSQRLALAGDYETQYF.

This chain uses TRBV7-9 with TRBJ2-3; 7 bases fit TRBD2. Looked up from germline, CDR1 is SEHNR and CDR2 is FQNEAQ (reference sequence). Trimming took 5 bases from V and 0 from J; bases not matched to a gene: 2. The CDR3 runs to 14 residues. CDR3 nucleotides: TGTGCCAGCAGCCCTAGCGGTAGCACAGATACGCAGTATTTT. It yields the protein CASSPSGSTDTQYF.

J is TRBJ1-2 and V is TRBV5-1; 7 bases match TRBD1. Germline CDR1 is SGHRS and CDR2 is YFSETQ. V lost 0 bases to trimming and J lost 7 bases; unmatched junction nucleotides: 3. The CDR3 sequence is 13 residues long. The CDR3 loop is CASSLGRGAGYTF. CDR3 bases: TGCGCCAGCAGCTTGGGCAGGGGGGCTGGCTACACCTTC.

The rearrangement links TRBV28 to TRBJ1-5; possibly TRBD1 for D (5 bases). Trimming pared 5 bases from V and 9 bases from J, leaving 20 bases between. Germline CDR1 MDHEN, CDR2 SYDVKM. CDR3 length: 15 residues. The CDR3 DNA reads as TGTGCCAGCAGTCCCAGTCAGGGCTTAGGGGCGCCCCAGCATTTT. Its protein is CASSPSQGLGAPQHF.

V is TRBV29-1 and J is TRBJ2-7; 7 nucleotides line up with TRBD2. The CDR3 has 16 residues. V was pared by 4 bases and J by 2 bases, with 14 bases of the junction left unmatched. The V gene's germline CDR1 is SQVTM and CDR2 ANQGSEA. CDR3 region: CSVARPAGGSTYEQYF. The CDR3 DNA follows: TGCAGCGTTGCCCGTCCCGCCGGCGGGAGTACCTACGAGCAGTACTTC.

The chain joins TRBV7-8 to TRBJ2-3; D is unresolved. The CDR3 runs to 16 residues. Germline CDR1 is SGHVS and CDR2 is FQNEAQ. V lost 1 base to trimming and J lost 0 bases, with 11 bases between them. Written as DNA, the CDR3 is TGTGCCAGCAGCTTAGTGGCGGAAGCTAGCACAGATACGCAGTATTTT. Its protein product is CASSLVAEASTDTQYF.

This chain connects TRBV20-1 to TRBJ2-3; a weak D match, TRBD2 (6 bases). This CDR3 comprises 16 residues. V lost 3 bases and J lost 0, with 16 bases in between. Germline V gene lookup returns CDR1 DFQATT and CDR2 SNEGSKA (reference sequence). CDR3 in DNA: TGCAGTGCTAGTTCCCAGGTAGCGGACAGCACAGATACGCAGTATTTT. The encoded protein is CSASSQVADSTDTQYF.

The rearrangement uses TRBV15 and TRBJ1-2; 7 nucleotides line up with TRBD1. The germline V gene has CDR1 LNHNV and CDR2 YYDKDF (reference sequence). CDR3 length: 12 amino acids. V dropped 1 base and J dropped 8; count of bases not matched to a gene: 1. CDR3 sequence reads: CATSRGQGGYTF. DNA of the CDR3: TGTGCCACCAGCAGAGGACAGGGCGGCTACACCTTC.

The chain uses TRBV12-3 or TRBV12-4 and TRBJ2-1; TRBD2 might be the D (6 bases). Trimming removed 2 bases at V and 8 bases at J, with 7 bases between. There are 12 residues in the CDR3. The CDR3 spells CASSLREDEQFF. CDR3 DNA sequence: TGTGCCAGCAGTTTAAGGGAGGATGAGCAGTTCTTC.

The chain joins TRBV30 to TRBJ1-1, with a possible D match to TRBD1 (5 bases). CDR3 length: 15 amino acids. Trimming removed 5 bases at V and 4 bases at J, with 20 bases between. CDR1 GTSNPN and CDR2 SVGIG come from the germline V gene (reference sequence). CDR3 DNA sequence: TGTGCCTGGGCACCCCTTTCCGGGGGGAGCACTGAAGCTTTCTTT. As protein: CAWAPLSGGSTEAFF.

V is TRBV28 and J is TRBJ2-1, with 13 nucleotides matching TRBD2. The germline CDR1 and CDR2 sequences are MDHEN and SYDVKM. The CDR3 has 20 amino acids. V shed 4 bases and J 0 bases; nucleotides not matched to a gene: 12. CDR3 protein: CASSSPGTSGELGSYNEQFF. In DNA, the CDR3 is TGTGCCAGCAGTTCCCCAGGGACTAGCGGGGAGTTGGGCTCCTACAATGAGCAGTTCTTC.